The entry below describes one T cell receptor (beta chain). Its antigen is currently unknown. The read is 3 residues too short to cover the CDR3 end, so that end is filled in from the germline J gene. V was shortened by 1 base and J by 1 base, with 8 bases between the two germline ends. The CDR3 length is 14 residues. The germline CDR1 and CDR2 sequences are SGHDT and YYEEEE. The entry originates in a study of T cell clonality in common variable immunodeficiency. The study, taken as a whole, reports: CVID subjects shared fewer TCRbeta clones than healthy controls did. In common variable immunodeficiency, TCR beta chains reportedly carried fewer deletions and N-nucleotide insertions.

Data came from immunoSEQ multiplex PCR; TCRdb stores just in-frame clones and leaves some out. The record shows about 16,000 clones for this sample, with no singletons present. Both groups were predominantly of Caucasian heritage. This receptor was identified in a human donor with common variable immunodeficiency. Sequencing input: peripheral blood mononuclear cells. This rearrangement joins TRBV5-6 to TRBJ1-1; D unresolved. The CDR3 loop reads CASSLSGGNTEAFF. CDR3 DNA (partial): TGTGCCAGCAGCTTGTCAGGTGGGAACACTGAA.